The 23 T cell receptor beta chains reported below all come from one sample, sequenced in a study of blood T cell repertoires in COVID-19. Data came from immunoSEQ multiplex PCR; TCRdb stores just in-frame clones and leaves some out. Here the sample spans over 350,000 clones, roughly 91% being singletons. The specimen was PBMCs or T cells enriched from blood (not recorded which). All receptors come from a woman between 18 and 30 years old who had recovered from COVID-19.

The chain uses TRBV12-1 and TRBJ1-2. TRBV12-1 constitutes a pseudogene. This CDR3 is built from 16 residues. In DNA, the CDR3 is TGTGCCAGCCGTTTAACCCGGGGGAGCCTCACTGACGGCTACACCTTC. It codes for CASRLTRGSLTDGYTF.

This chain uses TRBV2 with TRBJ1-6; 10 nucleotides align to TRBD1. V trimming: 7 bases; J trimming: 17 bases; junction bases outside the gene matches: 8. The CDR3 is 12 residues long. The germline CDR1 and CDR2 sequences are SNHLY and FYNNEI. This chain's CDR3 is CASIRDRGRVHF. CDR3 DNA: TGTGCCAGCATCCGTGACAGGGGGCGCGTCCACTTT.

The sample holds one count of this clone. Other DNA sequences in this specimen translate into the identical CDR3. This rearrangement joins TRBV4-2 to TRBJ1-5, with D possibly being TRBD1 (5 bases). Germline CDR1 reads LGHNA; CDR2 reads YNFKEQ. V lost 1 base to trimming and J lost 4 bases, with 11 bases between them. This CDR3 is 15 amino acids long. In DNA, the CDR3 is TGTGCCAGCAGCCAAGCCACGGGGGGTAATCAGCCCCAGCATTTT. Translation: CASSQATGGNQPQHF.

The CDR3 DNA sequence: TGCGCCAGCAGCCAAACTAGGGTGGGAGATACGCAGTATTTT. Translation gives CASSQTRVGDTQYF. This rearrangement joins TRBV4-3 to TRBJ2-3, with a weak D call TRBD2 (5 bases). The V and J ends lost 2 bases and 5 bases respectively, with 11 bases between them. From germline, CDR1 is LGHNA and CDR2 YSLEER. CDR3 length: 14 residues.

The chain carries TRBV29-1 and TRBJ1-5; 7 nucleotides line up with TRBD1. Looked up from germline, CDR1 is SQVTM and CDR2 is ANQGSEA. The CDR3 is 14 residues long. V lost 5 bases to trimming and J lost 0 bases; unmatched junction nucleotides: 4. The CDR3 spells CSVTGVDSNQPQHF. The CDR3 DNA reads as TGCAGCGTTACAGGGGTTGATAGCAATCAGCCCCAGCATTTT.

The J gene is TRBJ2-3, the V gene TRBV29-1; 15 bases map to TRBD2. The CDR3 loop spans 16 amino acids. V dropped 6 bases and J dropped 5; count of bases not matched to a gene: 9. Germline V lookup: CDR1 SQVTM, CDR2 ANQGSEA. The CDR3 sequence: CSVLGLAGGPGDTQYF. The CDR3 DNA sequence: TGCAGCGTCTTAGGACTAGCGGGGGGGCCGGGAGATACGCAGTATTTT.

The CDR3 sequence is CASSPGQVLYEQYF. The CDR3 coding sequence is TGTGCCAGCAGCCCGGGACAGGTTCTCTACGAGCAGTACTTC. The chain couples TRBV7-2 to TRBJ2-7; 8 positions agree with TRBD1. From germline, CDR1 is SGHTA and CDR2 FQGNSA. The CDR3 covers 14 residues. Unmatched junction bases numbered 6, after V lost 5 bases and J lost 3 bases.

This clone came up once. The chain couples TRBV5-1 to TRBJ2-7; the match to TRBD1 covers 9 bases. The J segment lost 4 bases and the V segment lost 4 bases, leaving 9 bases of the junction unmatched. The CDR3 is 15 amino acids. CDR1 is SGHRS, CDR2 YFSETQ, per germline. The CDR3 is CASSPAGTGTYEQYF. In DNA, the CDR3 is TGCGCCAGCAGCCCAGCGGGGACAGGGACATACGAGCAGTACTTC.

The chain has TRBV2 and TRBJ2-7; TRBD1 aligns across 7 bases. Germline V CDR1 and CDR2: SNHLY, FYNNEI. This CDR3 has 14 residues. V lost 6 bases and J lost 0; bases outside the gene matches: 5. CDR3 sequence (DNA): TGTGCCAGCAGGAGGGGGCTACCCTCCTACGAGCAGTACTTC. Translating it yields CASRRGLPSYEQYF.

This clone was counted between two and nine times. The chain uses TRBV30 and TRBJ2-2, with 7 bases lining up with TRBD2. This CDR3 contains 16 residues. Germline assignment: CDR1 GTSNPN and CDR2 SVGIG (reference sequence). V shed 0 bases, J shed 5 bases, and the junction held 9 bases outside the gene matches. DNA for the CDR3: TGTGCCTGGAGTGTCTTGCGAGGGGAGGGGACCGGGGAGCTGTTTTTT. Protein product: CAWSVLRGEGTGELFF.

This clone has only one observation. CDR3 DNA sequence: TGTGCCTGGAGTGTACGGGGCGGGGAGCTGTTTTTT. Its protein product is CAWSVRGGELFF. The rearrangement links TRBV30 to TRBJ2-2, with a weak D call TRBD2 (5 bases). V lost 0 bases to trimming and J lost 7 bases, with 6 bases between them. The CDR3 consists of 12 residues. Germline V gives CDR1 GTSNPN, CDR2 SVGIG (reference sequence).

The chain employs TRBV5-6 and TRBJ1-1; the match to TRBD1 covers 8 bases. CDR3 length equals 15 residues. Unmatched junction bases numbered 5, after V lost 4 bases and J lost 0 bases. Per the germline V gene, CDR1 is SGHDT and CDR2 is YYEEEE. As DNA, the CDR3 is TGTGCCAGCAGCCCAGGGGGCTACTTGAACACTGAAGCTTTCTTT. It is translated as CASSPGGYLNTEAFF.

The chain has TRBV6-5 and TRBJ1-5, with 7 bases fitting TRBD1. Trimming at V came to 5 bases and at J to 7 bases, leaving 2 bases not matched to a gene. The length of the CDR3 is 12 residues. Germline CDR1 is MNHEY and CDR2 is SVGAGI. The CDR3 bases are TGTGCCAGCAGTCACAGGGGCCAGCCCCAGCATTTT. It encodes CASSHRGQPQHF.

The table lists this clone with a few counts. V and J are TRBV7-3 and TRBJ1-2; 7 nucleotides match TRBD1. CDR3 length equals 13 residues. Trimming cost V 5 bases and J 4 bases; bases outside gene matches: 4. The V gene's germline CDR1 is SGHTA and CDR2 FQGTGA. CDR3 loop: CASSTGVSYGYTF. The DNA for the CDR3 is TGTGCCAGCAGCACAGGGGTTAGCTATGGCTACACCTTC.

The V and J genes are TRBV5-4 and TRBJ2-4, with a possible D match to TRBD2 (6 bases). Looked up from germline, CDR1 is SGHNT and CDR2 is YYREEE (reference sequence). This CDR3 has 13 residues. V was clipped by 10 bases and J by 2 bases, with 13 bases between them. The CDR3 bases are TGTGCCTTGGGGGGAGATCCCAAAAACATTCAGTACTTC. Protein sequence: CALGGDPKNIQYF.

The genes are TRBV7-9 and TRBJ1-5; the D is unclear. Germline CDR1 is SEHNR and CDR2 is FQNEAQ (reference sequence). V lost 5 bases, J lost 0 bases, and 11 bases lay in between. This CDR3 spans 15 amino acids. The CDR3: CASSLPGDSNQPQHF. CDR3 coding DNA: TGTGCCAGCAGCCTACCGGGAGATAGCAATCAGCCCCAGCATTTT.

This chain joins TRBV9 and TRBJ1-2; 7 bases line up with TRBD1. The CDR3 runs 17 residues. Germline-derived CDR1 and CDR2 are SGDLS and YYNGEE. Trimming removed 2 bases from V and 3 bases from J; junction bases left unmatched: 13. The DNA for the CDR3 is TGTGCCAGCAGCGTCGGCGACTTAGAAGGGGGCTACTATGGCTACACCTTC. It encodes CASSVGDLEGGYYGYTF.

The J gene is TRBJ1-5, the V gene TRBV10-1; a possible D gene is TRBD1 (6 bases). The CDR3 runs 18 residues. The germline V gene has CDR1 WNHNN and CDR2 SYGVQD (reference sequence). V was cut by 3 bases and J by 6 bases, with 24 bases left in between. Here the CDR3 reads CASSDYRDRVGGIQPQHF. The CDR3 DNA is TGCGCCAGCAGTGACTACAGGGACCGGGTCGGTGGCATTCAGCCCCAGCATTTT.

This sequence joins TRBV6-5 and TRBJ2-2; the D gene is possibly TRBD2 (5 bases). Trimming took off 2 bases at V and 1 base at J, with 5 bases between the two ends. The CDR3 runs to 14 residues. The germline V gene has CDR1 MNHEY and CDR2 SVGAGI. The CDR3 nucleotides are TGTGCCAGCAGTTACGGACTGAACACCGGGGAGCTGTTTTTT. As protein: CASSYGLNTGELFF.

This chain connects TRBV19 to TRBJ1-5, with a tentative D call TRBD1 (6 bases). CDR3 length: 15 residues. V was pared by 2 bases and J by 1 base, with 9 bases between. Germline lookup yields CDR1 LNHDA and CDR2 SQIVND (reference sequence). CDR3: CASSILGQSNQPQHF. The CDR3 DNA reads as TGTGCCAGTAGTATACTTGGACAGAGCAATCAGCCCCAGCATTTT.

CDR3 nucleotides: TGTGCCAGCTCACCTTACAGGGGGCCGGATAATAATGAAAAACTGTTTTTT. Protein product: CASSPYRGPDNNEKLFF. The chain joins TRBV18 to TRBJ1-4; 9 nucleotides match TRBD1. CDR3 length: 17 amino acids. Germline values: CDR1 KGHSH, CDR2 LQKENI. V lost 3 bases, J lost 4 bases, and 9 bases stayed unmatched.

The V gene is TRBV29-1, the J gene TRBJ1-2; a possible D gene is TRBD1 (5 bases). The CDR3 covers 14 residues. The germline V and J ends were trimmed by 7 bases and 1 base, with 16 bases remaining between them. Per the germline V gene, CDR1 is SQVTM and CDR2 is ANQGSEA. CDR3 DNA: TGCAGCGCCGAACGCCCCCAGGGTAACTATGGCTACACCTTC. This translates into CSAERPQGNYGYTF. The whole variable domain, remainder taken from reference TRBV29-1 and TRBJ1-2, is SAVISQKPSRDICQRGTSLTIQCQVDSQVTMMFWYRQQPGQSLTLIATANQGSEATYESGFVIDKFPISRPNLTFSTLTVSNMSPEDSSIYLCSAERPQGNYGYTFGSGTRLTVV.

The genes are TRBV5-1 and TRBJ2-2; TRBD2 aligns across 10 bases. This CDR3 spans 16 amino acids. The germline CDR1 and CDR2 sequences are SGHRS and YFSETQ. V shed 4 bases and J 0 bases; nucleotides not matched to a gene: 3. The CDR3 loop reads CASSAGLAANTGELFF. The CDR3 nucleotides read TGCGCCAGCAGCGCCGGACTAGCGGCGAACACCGGGGAGCTGTTTTTT.